Below, 20 T cell receptor beta chains from the same sample are listed, as sequenced in a study of CD8 T cells in ankylosing spondylitis. TCRdb reprocessed the 5' RACE reads with MiXCR, giving one entry per CDR3 protein. The sample has under 250,000 distinct CDR3 sequences; 32% are singletons. Sequenced: blood, either unsorted or a sorted T cell fraction (not recorded which). Receptor source: a male donor with ankylosing spondylitis or in good health (not recorded which).

The J gene is TRBJ1-3, the V gene TRBV5-1, with D hard to call. The V and J ends lost 3 bases and 4 bases respectively, with 8 bases between them. Germline loops: CDR1 SGHRS, CDR2 YFSETQ. The CDR3 has 13 residues. CDR3: CASSSDLGNTIYF. The CDR3 nucleotides are TGCGCCAGCAGCTCGGACCTGGGAAACACCATATATTTT.

The J gene is TRBJ2-7, the V gene TRBV4-2; D is perhaps TRBD2 (5 bases). V was pared by 1 base and J by 2 bases, with 12 bases between. The CDR3 sequence is 15 residues long. From germline, CDR1 is LGHNA and CDR2 YNFKEQ. The CDR3 is CASSQGTPTPYEQYF. CDR3 nucleotide sequence: TGTGCCAGCAGCCAAGGGACTCCTACTCCCTACGAGCAGTACTTC.

This clonotype was seen more than once but under ten times. The V gene is TRBV5-5, the J gene TRBJ2-5; possibly TRBD1 for D (5 bases). Trimming shortened V by 3 bases and J by 1 base, and 10 bases separated the two germline ends. This CDR3 is 14 amino acids long. Germline V gene data show CDR1 as SGHKS and CDR2 as YYEKEE (reference sequence). This CDR3 is CASSSDTGQETQYF. The CDR3 DNA reads as TGTGCCAGCAGCTCGGACACGGGCCAAGAGACCCAGTACTTC.

This clonotype was counted between two and nine times. The rearrangement joins TRBV20-1 to TRBJ2-2; no firm D call. In germline, CDR1 is DFQATT, CDR2 SNEGSKA (reference sequence). CDR3 length equals 14 residues. CDR3 protein: CSAQVGMGTGELFF. The CDR3 bases are TGCAGCGCTCAAGTTGGGATGGGCACCGGGGAGCTGTTTTTT.

The chain uses TRBV5-1 and TRBJ1-5; 7 bases match TRBD1. The CDR3 covers 15 residues. Germline V gene sequence: CDR1 SGHRS, CDR2 YFSETQ. The ends lost 4 bases at V and 4 bases at J; junction bases unmatched: 8. The CDR3 DNA reads TGCGCCAGCAGCCAAAACAGGGGAGTAAATCAGCCCCAGCATTTT. The encoded protein is CASSQNRGVNQPQHF.

The chain carries TRBV20-1 and TRBJ2-5; possible D gene TRBD1, 6 bases. V shed 2 bases and J shed 5 bases, with 12 bases lying between them. Germline CDR1 reads DFQATT; CDR2 reads SNEGSKA (reference sequence). The length of the CDR3 is 13 residues. The CDR3 DNA reads as TGCAGTGCTAGAAGGACAGCTCGGGAGACCCAGTACTTC. It specifies CSARRTARETQYF.

This clonotype occurred once. The chain links TRBV12-3 or TRBV12-4 to TRBJ2-3; no definite D call. The CDR3 runs to 13 residues. V lost 5 bases and J 6 bases, leaving 12 bases between the germline ends. CDR3 sequence (DNA): TGTGCCAGCAGTCCTCGGGCTGGGGATACGCAGTATTTT. Amino acids: CASSPRAGDTQYF.

In its sample, this clonotype was seen a few times. The gene calls are TRBV6-5 and TRBJ2-1; the D is unclear. The length of the CDR3 is 14 residues. Per germline, CDR1 MNHEY and CDR2 SVGAGI. Trimming left V 2 bases short and J 0 bases short, with 5 bases between. The CDR3, as DNA: TGTGCCAGCAGTTACACGAGCTCCTACAATGAGCAGTTCTTC. This gives the protein CASSYTSSYNEQFF.

The V and J genes are TRBV5-1 and TRBJ2-1, with D unclear. Deletions cut 4 bases from V and 1 base from J, with 9 bases between. The V gene's germline CDR1 is SGHRS and CDR2 YFSETQ. This CDR3 spans 14 amino acids. The CDR3 loop reads CASSVEWSYNEQFF. The CDR3 DNA reads as TGCGCCAGCAGCGTTGAATGGTCCTACAATGAGCAGTTCTTC.

Only a few counts were recorded for this clonotype. The V call is TRBV29-1, the J call TRBJ2-5; D is undetermined. CDR1 and CDR2 (germline): SQVTM, ANQGSEA. There are 10 residues in the CDR3. V lost 3 bases and J 5 bases, leaving 4 bases between the germline ends. CDR3 DNA sequence: TGCAGCGTTGAGTCCGAGACCCAGTACTTC. It yields the protein CSVESETQYF.

This clonotype was seen only a few times. The chain is built from TRBV29-1 and TRBJ2-1; 11 bases are a match to TRBD1. CDR1 SQVTM and CDR2 ANQGSEA come from the germline V gene. V lost 7 bases, J lost 7 bases, and 9 bases stayed unmatched. The CDR3 loop spans 14 amino acids. The CDR3 nucleotides are TGCAGCGCTGGGGACAGGGGGTCTGAGAATGAGCAGTTCTTC. This encodes CSAGDRGSENEQFF.

The table lists this clonotype with many counts. The V and J genes are TRBV9 and TRBJ2-7; D not resolved. Germline lookup yields CDR1 SGDLS and CDR2 YYNGEE. V was cut by 1 base and J by 3 bases, with 8 bases left in between. The CDR3 runs to 13 residues. CDR3 sequence: CASSVSIDYEQYF. In DNA, the CDR3 is TGTGCCAGCAGCGTATCCATAGACTACGAGCAGTACTTC.

This chain uses TRBV20-1 with TRBJ2-3, with TRBD2 identical over 9 bases. Germline-derived CDR1 and CDR2 are DFQATT and SNEGSKA (reference sequence). J gave up 5 bases and V 3 bases, and 6 bases lay outside the gene matches. This CDR3 region has 14 residues. The CDR3 loop reads CSASIAGVRDTQYF. The CDR3 coding sequence is TGCAGTGCTAGTATAGCGGGGGTGAGAGATACGCAGTATTTT.

The chain is built from TRBV18 and TRBJ2-7, with TRBD2 identical over 7 bases. The CDR3 spans 14 residues. V dropped 3 bases and J dropped 6; count of bases not matched to a gene: 8. The germline V gene encodes CDR1 KGHSH and CDR2 LQKENI. The CDR3 loop is CASSPLADGFEQYF. Written as DNA, the CDR3 is TGTGCCAGCTCACCGCTAGCGGACGGCTTCGAGCAGTACTTC.

The rearrangement uses TRBV20-1 and TRBJ1-3; no definite D call. The CDR3 is 13 amino acids. The ends were cut back, 6 bases at V and 2 bases at J, with 11 bases in the middle. The germline V gene encodes CDR1 DFQATT and CDR2 SNEGSKA (reference sequence). DNA for the CDR3: TGCAGTGCCTCACGGGAAGCTGGAAACACCATATATTTT. Translated: CSASREAGNTIYF.

V usage is TRBV7-2 and J usage is TRBJ2-1, with D maybe TRBD2 (5 bases). Looked up from germline, CDR1 is SGHTA and CDR2 is FQGNSA. The CDR3 loop spans 14 amino acids. Deletions cut 3 bases from V and 4 bases from J, with 10 bases between. The CDR3 here is CASSFSLAYNEQFF. The CDR3 coding sequence is TGTGCCAGCAGCTTTTCCCTAGCTTACAATGAGCAGTTCTTC.

The rearrangement uses TRBV29-1 and TRBJ2-7, with 7 bases fitting TRBD2. In germline, CDR1 is SQVTM, CDR2 ANQGSEA. The trim removed 4 bases at V and 2 bases at J, leaving 8 bases unmatched. This CDR3 contains 14 residues. CDR3 in DNA: TGCAGCGTTGTTTCTAGCGGAATAGCCTACGAGCAGTACTTC. Amino acids: CSVVSSGIAYEQYF.

A few counts support this clonotype. The chain uses TRBV6-5 and TRBJ1-5; D gene unclear. The CDR3 is 12 residues long. CDR1 and CDR2 (germline): MNHEY, SVGAGI. With 7 bases removed from V and 11 bases from J, the gap between germline ends came to 15 bases. The CDR3 is CASTSSVGTQHF. The CDR3 DNA follows: TGTGCCAGCACCTCATCGGTGGGGACCCAGCATTTT.

The chain couples TRBV20-1 to TRBJ1-5; unclear D gene. Between the trimmed V and J ends, which lost 5 bases and 6 bases, there was a span of 17 bases. Germline values: CDR1 DFQATT, CDR2 SNEGSKA (reference sequence). CDR3 length equals 14 residues. CDR3 DNA sequence: TGCAGTGCTGGACCGGGTCTCGGTCGTCAGCCCCAGCATTTT. It yields the protein CSAGPGLGRQPQHF.

The chain couples TRBV3-1 to TRBJ2-1; D remains ambiguous. The CDR3 totals 13 residues. V lost 0 bases and J 9 bases, leaving 9 bases between the germline ends. Germline lookup yields CDR1 LGHDT and CDR2 YNNKEL (reference sequence). CDR3 loop: CASSQEAYGEQFF. The CDR3 region has the DNA TGTGCCAGCAGCCAAGAAGCCTACGGTGAGCAGTTCTTC.